This T cell receptor (beta chain) was sequenced during a study of blood T cell repertoires in COVID-19. About the study: There were acute and convalescent COVID-19 samples, and they came from the United States, Italy and Spain.

Measured with immunoSEQ multiplex PCR; TCRdb has only the in-frame clones, and not every one. The sample yields about 110,000 clones, about four fifths seen once. The CDR3 is 17 residues long. The chain uses TRBV21-1 and TRBJ2-1; TRBD2 was called by the table and not checked on the DNA. TRBV21-1 is marked as a pseudogene. The material sequenced was peripheral blood. This clonotype originated in a human donor in a cohort sampled during active COVID-19. CDR3: CASSRRGNCGAYNEQFF. In DNA, the CDR3 is TGTGCCAGCAGCCGCCGAGGCAACTGCGGGGCCTACAATGAGCAGTTCTTC.